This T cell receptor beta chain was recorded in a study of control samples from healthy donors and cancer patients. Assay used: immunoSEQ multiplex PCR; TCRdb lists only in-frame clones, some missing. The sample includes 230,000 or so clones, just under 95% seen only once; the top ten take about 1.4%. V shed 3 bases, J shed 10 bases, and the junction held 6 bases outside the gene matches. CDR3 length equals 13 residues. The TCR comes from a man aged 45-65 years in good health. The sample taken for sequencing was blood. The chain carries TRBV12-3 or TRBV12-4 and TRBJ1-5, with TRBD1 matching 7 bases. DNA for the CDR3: TGTGCCAGCAGTTTGGCAGGGACAGATCCCCAGCATTTT. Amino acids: CASSLAGTDPQHF.